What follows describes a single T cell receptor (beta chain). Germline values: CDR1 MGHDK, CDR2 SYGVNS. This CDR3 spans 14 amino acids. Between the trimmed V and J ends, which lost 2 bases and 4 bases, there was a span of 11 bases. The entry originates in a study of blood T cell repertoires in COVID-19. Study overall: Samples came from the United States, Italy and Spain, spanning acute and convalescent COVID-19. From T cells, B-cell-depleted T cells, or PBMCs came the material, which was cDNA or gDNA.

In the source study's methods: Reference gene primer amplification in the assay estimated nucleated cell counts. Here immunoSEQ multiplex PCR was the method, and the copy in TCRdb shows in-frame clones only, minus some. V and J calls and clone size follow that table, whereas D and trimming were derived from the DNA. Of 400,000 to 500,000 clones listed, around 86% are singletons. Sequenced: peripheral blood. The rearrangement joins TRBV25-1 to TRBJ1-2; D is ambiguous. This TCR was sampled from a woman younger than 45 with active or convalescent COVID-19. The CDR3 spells CASSEGPGSYGYTF. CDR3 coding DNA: TGTGCCAGCAGTGAAGGCCCGGGGAGCTATGGCTACACCTTC.